The T cell receptor (beta chain) described here comes from a study of cytomegalovirus exposure and HLA in healthy donors. Turning to this clone: Its antigen is not known.

The CDR3 spans 15 residues. Germline CDR1 and CDR2: LGHNA and YNFKEQ. V was pared by 3 bases and J by 6 bases, with 14 bases between. Study-wide results and caveats: According to reports, the classifier identified cytomegalovirus status with high specificity and sensitivity.

The PCR ran on 60 Vbeta and 13 Jbeta primers. Sequencing was performed with immunoSEQ multiplex PCR; in TCRdb, only in-frame clones are kept and a portion is missing. This table has 150,000 to 200,000 clones, approximately 67% appearing once. This clonotype originated in a woman under 30 in good health and CMV-seropositive. Sequencing was performed on PBMCs. The chain joins TRBV4-2 to TRBJ2-2; possibly TRBD1 for D (5 bases). The CDR3 loop is CASSQDKTYPGELFF. CDR3 nucleotide sequence: TGTGCCAGCAGCCAGGACAAGACTTATCCCGGGGAGCTGTTTTTT.